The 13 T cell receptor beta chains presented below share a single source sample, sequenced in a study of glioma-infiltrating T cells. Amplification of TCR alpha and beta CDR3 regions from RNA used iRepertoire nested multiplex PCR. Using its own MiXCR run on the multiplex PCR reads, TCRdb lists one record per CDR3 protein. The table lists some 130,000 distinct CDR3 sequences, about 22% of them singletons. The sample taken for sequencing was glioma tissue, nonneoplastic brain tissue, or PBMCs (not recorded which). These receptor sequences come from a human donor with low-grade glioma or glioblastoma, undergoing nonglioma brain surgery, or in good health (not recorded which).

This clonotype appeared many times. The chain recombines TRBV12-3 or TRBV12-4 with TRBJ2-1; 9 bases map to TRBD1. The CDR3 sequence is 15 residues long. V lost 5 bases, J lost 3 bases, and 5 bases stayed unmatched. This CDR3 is CASSPGTGIYNEQFF. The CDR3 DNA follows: TGTGCCAGCAGTCCCGGGACAGGGATCTACAATGAGCAGTTCTTC.

The CDR3 nucleotides are TGTGCCAGCAGCTTAGGAGGGGACGAGCAGTACGTC. Its translation is CASSLGGDEQYV. V gene TRBV12-3 or TRBV12-4 combines with J gene TRBJ2-7; possible D gene TRBD2, 6 bases. This CDR3 is 12 amino acids long.

The CDR3 protein is CSVEGWGRENEKLFF. CDR3 nucleotides: TGCAGCGTTGAAGGTTGGGGCAGGGAAAACGAAAAACTGTTTTTT. The V and J genes are TRBV29-1 and TRBJ1-4, with D tentatively TRBD1 (5 bases). CDR3 size: 15 residues. With 1 base removed from V and 8 bases from J, the gap between germline ends came to 17 bases. Germline CDR1 is SQVTM and CDR2 is ANQGSEA.

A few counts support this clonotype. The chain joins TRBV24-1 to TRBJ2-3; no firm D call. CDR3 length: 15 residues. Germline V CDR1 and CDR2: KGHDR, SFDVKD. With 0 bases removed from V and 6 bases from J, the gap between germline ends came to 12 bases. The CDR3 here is CATSDLQVSHDTQYF. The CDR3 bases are TGTGCCACCAGTGATTTGCAGGTCTCCCACGATACGCAGTATTTT.

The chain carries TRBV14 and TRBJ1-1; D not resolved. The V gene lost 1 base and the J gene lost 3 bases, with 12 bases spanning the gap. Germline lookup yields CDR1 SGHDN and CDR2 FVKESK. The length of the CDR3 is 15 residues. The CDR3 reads CASSQVIGRHTEAFF. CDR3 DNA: TGTGCCAGCAGCCAAGTAATCGGCCGTCACACTGAAGCTTTCTTT.

This CDR3 reads CASSLARDRAGYTF. As DNA, the CDR3 is TGCGCCAGCAGCTTGGCCAGGGACAGGGCTGGCTACACCTTC. V and J are TRBV5-1 and TRBJ1-2; 9 nucleotides agree with TRBD1. In germline, CDR1 is SGHRS, CDR2 YFSETQ. CDR3 size: 14 residues. V lost 0 bases to trimming and J lost 7 bases; unmatched junction nucleotides: 4.

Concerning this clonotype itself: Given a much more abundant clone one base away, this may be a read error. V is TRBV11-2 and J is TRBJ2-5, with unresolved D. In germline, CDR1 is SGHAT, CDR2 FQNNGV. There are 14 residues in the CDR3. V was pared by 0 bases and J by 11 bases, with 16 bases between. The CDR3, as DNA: TGTGCCAGCAGCTTAGATGTAGTTAACAATGAGCAGTACTTC. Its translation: CASSLDVVNNEQYF. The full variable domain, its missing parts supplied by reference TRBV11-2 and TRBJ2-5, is EAGVAQSPRYKIIEKRQSVAFWCNPISGHATLYWYQQILGQGPKLLIQFQNNGVVDDSQLPKDRFSAERLKGVDSTLKIQPAKLEDSAVYLCASSLDVVNNEQYFGPGTRLLVL.

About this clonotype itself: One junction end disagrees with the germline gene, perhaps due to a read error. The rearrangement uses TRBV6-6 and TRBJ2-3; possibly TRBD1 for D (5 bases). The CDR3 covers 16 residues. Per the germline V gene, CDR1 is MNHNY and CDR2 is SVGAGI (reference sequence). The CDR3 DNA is TGTGTCAGCACCCAAAGTGGGGCGCCTAGCACAGATACGCAGTATTTT. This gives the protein CVSTQSGAPSTDTQYF.

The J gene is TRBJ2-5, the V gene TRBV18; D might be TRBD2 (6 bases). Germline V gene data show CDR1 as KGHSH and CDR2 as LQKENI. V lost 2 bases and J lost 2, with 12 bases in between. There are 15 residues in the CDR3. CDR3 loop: CASSPVRGPQETQYF. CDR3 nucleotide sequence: TGTGCCAGCTCACCAGTGCGGGGCCCTCAAGAGACCCAGTACTTC.

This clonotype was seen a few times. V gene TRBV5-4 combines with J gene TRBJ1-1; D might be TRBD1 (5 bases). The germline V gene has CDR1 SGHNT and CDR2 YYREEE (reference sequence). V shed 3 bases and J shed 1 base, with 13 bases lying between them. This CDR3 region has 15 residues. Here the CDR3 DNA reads TGTGCCAGCAGCTGGGGCGGGTTACGGAACACTGAAGCTTTCTTT. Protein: CASSWGGLRNTEAFF. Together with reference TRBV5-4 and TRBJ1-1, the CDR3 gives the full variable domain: ETGVTQSPTHLIKTRGQQVTLRCSSQSGHNTVSWYQQALGQGPQFIFQYYREEENGRGNFPPRFSGLQFPNYSSELNVNALELDDSALYLCASSWGGLRNTEAFFGQGTRLTVV.

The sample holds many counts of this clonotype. The CDR3 DNA reads TGCAGTGCCCCCGTACAAGATACGCAGTATTTT. It translates to CSAPVQDTQYF. J is TRBJ2-3 and V is TRBV20-1; no definite D call. Germline values: CDR1 DFQATT, CDR2 SNEGSKA (reference sequence). This CDR3 comprises 11 residues. With 6 bases removed from V and 5 bases from J, the gap between germline ends came to 9 bases.

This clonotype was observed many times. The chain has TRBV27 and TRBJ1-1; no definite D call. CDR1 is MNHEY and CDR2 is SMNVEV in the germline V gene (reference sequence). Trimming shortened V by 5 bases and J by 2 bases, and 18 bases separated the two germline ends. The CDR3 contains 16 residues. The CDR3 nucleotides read TGTGCCAGCAGTCTTATAGGGAAACGGACCAACACTGAAGCTTTCTTT. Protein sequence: CASSLIGKRTNTEAFF.

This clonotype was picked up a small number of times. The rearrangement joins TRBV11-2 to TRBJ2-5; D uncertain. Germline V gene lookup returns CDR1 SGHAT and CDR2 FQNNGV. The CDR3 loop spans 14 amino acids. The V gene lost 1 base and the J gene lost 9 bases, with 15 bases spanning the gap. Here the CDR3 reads CASSLAFDSQAQYF. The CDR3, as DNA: TGTGCCAGCAGCTTAGCGTTCGATAGCCAGGCCCAGTACTTC.